This T cell receptor beta chain derives from a study of shared clonotypes between healthy human individuals. Across the study: Contributing individuals were two females and three males aged 18 to 49. Study results and limitations: Limited genetic and exposure-history diversity came from having few donors.

All donors were Caucasian adults living in Nashville, Tennessee. Of note for this clone: Its antigen is not known. The junction differs from germline at one of its ends, possibly a read error.

This was a deep-level run. Measured with immunoSEQ multiplex PCR; TCRdb has only the in-frame clones, and not every one. The sample includes about 490,000 clones, approximately 80% of them seen just once. This CDR3 contains 15 residues. Germline V gene lookup returns CDR1 SSHAT and CDR2 FNYEAQ (reference sequence). Sequencing input: PBMCs. This TCR came from a woman in her forties in good health. Some clones in this sample may be carry-over from other donors' samples. The V gene is TRBV7-7, the J gene TRBJ2-1; tentative D call: TRBD2 (6 bases). The CDR3 coding sequence is TGTGCTAGCAGCTTAGACGGGAGCTCCTACAATGAGCAGTTCTTC. Amino acid sequence: CASSLDGSSYNEQFF. Looking up the rest from reference TRBV7-7 and TRBJ2-1 gives the full variable domain: GAGVSQSPRYKVTKRGQDVTLRCDPISSHATLYWYQQALGQGPEFLTYFNYEAQPDKSGLPSDRFSAERPEGSISTLTIQRTEQRDSAMYRCASSLDGSSYNEQFFGPGTRLTVL.